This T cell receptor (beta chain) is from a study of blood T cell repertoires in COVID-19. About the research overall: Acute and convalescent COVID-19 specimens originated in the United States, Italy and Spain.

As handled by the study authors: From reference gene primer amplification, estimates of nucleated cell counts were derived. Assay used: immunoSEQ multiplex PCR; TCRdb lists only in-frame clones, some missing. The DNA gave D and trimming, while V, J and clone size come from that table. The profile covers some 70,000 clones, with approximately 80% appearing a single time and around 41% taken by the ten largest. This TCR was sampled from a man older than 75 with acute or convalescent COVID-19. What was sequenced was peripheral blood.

The CDR3 DNA reads as TGCGCCAGCAGCTTGGAAGCGGGGGCGAACACCGGGGAGCTGTTTTTT. Residues: CASSLEAGANTGELFF. The chain uses TRBV5-1 and TRBJ2-2, with TRBD2 matching 8 bases. Germline lookup yields CDR1 SGHRS and CDR2 YFSETQ. The trim removed 0 bases at V and 0 bases at J, leaving 1 base unmatched. CDR3 length equals 16 residues.